A single sample is the source of the 22 T cell receptor beta chains below, sequenced in a study of cytomegalovirus exposure and HLA in healthy donors. The study ran its PCR with 60 Vbeta and 13 Jbeta primers. Libraries were prepared by immunoSEQ multiplex PCR; TCRdb keeps only in-frame clonotypes and omits some of them. The table lists about 140,000 clones, around 85% of them singletons, with about 1.2% in the top ten. Sequencing was performed on PBMCs. These receptors originate from a female donor in good health and CMV-seronegative.

V usage is TRBV5-4 and J usage is TRBJ2-7; 8 positions agree with TRBD1. Germline V CDR1 and CDR2: SGHNT, YYREEE (reference sequence). This CDR3 region has 15 residues. V was clipped by 3 bases and J by 2 bases; unmatched bases: 7. CDR3 in amino acids: CASSYEDRVTYEQYF. CDR3 DNA sequence: TGTGCCAGCAGCTACGAGGACAGGGTGACCTACGAGCAGTACTTC.

The chain carries TRBV5-1 and TRBJ2-6, with 11 bases identical to TRBD2. V shed 2 bases, J shed 0 bases, and the junction held 7 bases outside the gene matches. The germline gives CDR1 SGHRS, CDR2 YFSETQ. The CDR3 has 19 amino acids. Here the CDR3 reads CASSFLAGGPSSGANVLTF. CDR3 bases: TGCGCCAGCAGCTTCCTAGCGGGAGGTCCCTCCTCTGGGGCCAACGTCCTGACTTTC.

The V gene is TRBV2, the J gene TRBJ2-5, with 7 bases that match TRBD2. Matching the DNA end better, TRBJ2-7 makes the J call doubtful. CDR1 and CDR2 from the germline V gene are SNHLY and FYNNEI. The CDR3 consists of 17 residues. CDR3 bases: TGTGCCAGCAGTGAAGGATTCCCTGGGGGGGTCCATTACGAGCAGTACTTC. Its translation is CASSEGFPGGVHYEQYF.

The chain employs TRBV25-1 and TRBJ2-5, with TRBD2 identical over 11 bases. The CDR3 totals 18 residues. The V gene's germline CDR1 is MGHDK and CDR2 SYGVNS. V lost 2 bases, J lost 4 bases, and 12 bases stayed unmatched. CDR3 sequence (DNA): TGTGCCAGCAGTGAAGGGCTAGCGGGAGGTGGACCAAGAGAGACCCAGTACTTC. This gives the protein CASSEGLAGGGPRETQYF.

J is TRBJ2-7 and V is TRBV29-1; 7 bases agree with TRBD2. The germline V gene has CDR1 SQVTM and CDR2 ANQGSEA. The CDR3 has 12 residues. Germline trimming cut 5 bases from V and 2 bases from J; bases unmatched to any gene: 3. DNA for the CDR3: TGCAGCGTTTCAAGCGGGGCCTACGAGCAGTACTTC. Amino acid sequence: CSVSSGAYEQYF.

The V call is TRBV25-1, the J call TRBJ2-1; TRBD2 agrees at 11 bases. J lost 5 bases, V lost 4 bases, and 4 bases had no gene match. The germline gives CDR1 MGHDK, CDR2 SYGVNS. The CDR3 loop spans 15 amino acids. CDR3 sequence: CASSAGTSGHNEQFF. The CDR3 coding sequence is TGTGCCAGCAGTGCCGGGACTAGCGGCCACAATGAGCAGTTCTTC.

The table lists this clone with a count of one. CDR3 sequence reads: CASSEGRVSQPQHF. The DNA for the CDR3 is TGTGCCAGCAGTGAAGGCAGGGTCAGTCAGCCCCAGCATTTT. V gene TRBV2 combines with J gene TRBJ1-5; a weak D match, TRBD1 (5 bases). CDR1 SNHLY and CDR2 FYNNEI come from the germline V gene. The CDR3 runs 14 residues. The ends were cut back, 1 base at V and 6 bases at J, with 10 bases in the middle.

This clone occurred once. The chain couples TRBV20-1 to TRBJ2-7; D ambiguous. Trimming cost V 7 bases and J 0 bases, with 7 bases left between them. The CDR3 runs 11 residues. Germline CDR1 DFQATT, CDR2 SNEGSKA (reference sequence). The CDR3 DNA is TGCAGTGTCAGAGGCTCCTACGAGCAGTACTTC. Its translation: CSVRGSYEQYF.

The chain combines TRBV28 with TRBJ1-1, with TRBD1 matching over 7 bases. The V segment lost 10 bases and the J segment 0 bases; nucleotides outside the gene matches: 2. This CDR3 has 12 residues. The germline CDR1 and CDR2 sequences are MDHEN and SYDVKM. The CDR3 spells CATGTVNTEAFF. The CDR3 DNA reads TGTGCCACCGGGACAGTGAACACTGAAGCTTTCTTT.

The CDR3 loop reads CASSSTTGTVEQYF. In DNA, the CDR3 is TGTGCCAGCAGTTCCACGACAGGGACCGTCGAGCAGTACTTC. The chain has TRBV6-6 and TRBJ2-7; 7 nucleotides line up with TRBD1. The junction had 9 bases not matched to a gene; V was cut back by 4 bases and J by 6 bases. Germline V gene data show CDR1 as MNHNY and CDR2 as SVGAGI (reference sequence). The CDR3 sequence is 14 residues long.

This chain joins TRBV9 and TRBJ2-1, with 9 positions matching TRBD2. Germline CDR1 is SGDLS and CDR2 is YYNGEE. CDR3 length equals 15 residues. V lost 0 bases to trimming and J lost 4 bases; unmatched junction nucleotides: 2. The DNA of the CDR3 is TGTGCCAGCAGCGTAGGGACTAGCGTATACAATGAGCAGTTCTTC. Encoded protein: CASSVGTSVYNEQFF.

V usage is TRBV6-5 and J usage is TRBJ1-2; D is undetermined. This CDR3 is built from 13 residues. The ends were cut back, 1 base at V and 2 bases at J, with 5 bases in the middle. The germline V gene has CDR1 MNHEY and CDR2 SVGAGI. The CDR3 region is CASSYYANYGYTF. The CDR3 bases are TGTGCCAGCAGTTACTACGCGAACTATGGCTACACCTTC.

This sequence joins TRBV7-6 and TRBJ2-5; unclear D gene. V lost 5 bases to trimming and J lost 5 bases, with 12 bases between them. Germline CDR1 reads SGHVS; CDR2 reads FNYEAQ. The CDR3 runs to 13 residues. CDR3 DNA sequence: TGTGCCAGCAGCCTTGGGTGGCGGGAGACCCAGTACTTC. Its translation is CASSLGWRETQYF.

CDR3 in DNA: TGTGCCAGCAGTTACTCGAGGACAGGGGGCAGCGACGAGCAGTACTTC. This sequence encodes CASSYSRTGGSDEQYF. The chain is built from TRBV6-5 and TRBJ2-5, with TRBD1 matching over 11 bases. The last part of the DNA fits TRBJ2-7 better; the J call may be wrong. Germline loops: CDR1 MNHEY, CDR2 SVGAGI. The CDR3 consists of 16 residues.

The rearrangement uses TRBV2 and TRBJ2-1, with 11 bases fitting TRBD2. Germline V gene sequence: CDR1 SNHLY, CDR2 FYNNEI. V dropped 4 bases and J dropped 7; count of bases not matched to a gene: 9. CDR3 size: 16 residues. CDR3 amino acids: CASSAELAGAWNEQFF. As DNA, the CDR3 is TGTGCCAGCAGTGCCGAACTAGCGGGAGCGTGGAATGAGCAGTTCTTC.

The chain uses TRBV6-1 and TRBJ1-5; 10 bases match TRBD1. Germline V CDR1 and CDR2: MNHNS, SASEGT. Trimming at V came to 2 bases and at J to 3 bases, leaving 10 bases not matched to a gene. The CDR3 sequence is 18 residues long. Here the CDR3 DNA reads TGTGCCAGCAGTGAACTCCTATACGGGACAGGGGACAATCAGCCCCAGCATTTT. Translating it yields CASSELLYGTGDNQPQHF.

The rearrangement joins TRBV28 to TRBJ2-1, with 10 nucleotides matching TRBD2. The CDR3 spans 14 residues. In germline, CDR1 is MDHEN, CDR2 SYDVKM. V shed 2 bases, J shed 7 bases, and the junction held 2 bases outside the gene matches. The chain's CDR3 is CASSLLAGANEQFF. CDR3 bases: TGTGCCAGCAGTTTACTAGCGGGGGCAAATGAGCAGTTCTTC.

The CDR3 sequence: CASQALAGTSLRNEQFF. The CDR3 DNA follows: TGTGCCAGCCAAGCACTAGCGGGGACCTCCTTGAGAAATGAGCAGTTCTTC. V is TRBV19 and J is TRBJ2-1, with 10 bases matching TRBD2. The CDR3 is made up of 17 amino acids. Losses at the gene ends were 9 bases for V and 7 bases for J; bases not matched to a gene: 18. Per the germline V gene, CDR1 is LNHDA and CDR2 is SQIVND (reference sequence).

The chain uses TRBV28 and TRBJ2-7; D is perhaps TRBD1 (5 bases). Per germline, CDR1 MDHEN and CDR2 SYDVKM. The CDR3 runs 15 residues. Trimming took 6 bases from V and 3 from J, leaving 18 bases between them. CDR3 sequence (DNA): TGTGCCAGCAGGCAGGGTTTATCACCCCGCTACGAGCAGTACTTC. Protein sequence: CASRQGLSPRYEQYF.

Comments on this clone: This same CDR3 is encoded by further DNA sequences in the sample. The J gene is TRBJ1-2, the V gene TRBV2, with 8 bases matching TRBD1. Germline CDR1 and CDR2: SNHLY and FYNNEI. V dropped 6 bases and J dropped 4; count of bases not matched to a gene: 1. CDR3 length equals 12 residues. CDR3 protein: CASSGQGYGYTF. In nucleotides, the CDR3 is TGTGCCAGCAGCGGACAGGGCTATGGCTACACCTTC. Together with reference TRBV2 and TRBJ1-2, the CDR3 gives the full variable domain: EPEVTQTPSHQVTQMGQEVILRCVPISNHLYFYWYRQILGQKVEFLVSFYNNEISEKSEIFDDQFSVERPDGSNFTLKIRSTKLEDSAMYFCASSGQGYGYTFGSGTRLTVV.

The chain combines TRBV28 with TRBJ1-5, with TRBD1 matching 7 bases. CDR1 and CDR2 (germline): MDHEN, SYDVKM. This CDR3 has 16 residues. V lost 7 bases, J lost 0 bases, and 9 bases stayed unmatched. The CDR3 is CASKSPRQGSNQPQHF. DNA for the CDR3: TGTGCCAGCAAATCCCCCCGACAGGGTAGCAATCAGCCCCAGCATTTT.

This chain connects TRBV7-8 to TRBJ1-2; 9 bases match TRBD1. V lost 2 bases, J lost 3 bases, and 4 bases stayed unmatched. This CDR3 is 15 amino acids long. Germline CDR1 reads SGHVS; CDR2 reads FQNEAQ. The CDR3 region has the DNA TGTGCCAGCAGCTTATTGGGACAGGGAGACTATGGCTACACCTTC. Translation: CASSLLGQGDYGYTF.